The following is a T cell receptor (beta chain) sequence with its context. Data came from immunoSEQ multiplex PCR; TCRdb stores just in-frame clones and leaves some out. The profile shows under 200,000 clones, around 94% of them singletons. The record originates from a study of control samples from healthy donors and cancer patients. The CDR3 runs 15 residues. CDR1 and CDR2 (germline): LGHNA, YSLEER. V was shortened by 0 bases and J by 4 bases, with 9 bases between the two germline ends. The TCR comes from a man aged 55 to 70 with colorectal cancer. Source material: PBMCs. The chain joins TRBV4-3 to TRBJ2-2; D may correspond to TRBD1 or TRBD2 (5 bases each). The CDR3 DNA follows: TGCGCCAGCAGCCAAGATGGGGGAATCACCGGGGAGCTGTTTTTT. This codes for CASSQDGGITGELFF.